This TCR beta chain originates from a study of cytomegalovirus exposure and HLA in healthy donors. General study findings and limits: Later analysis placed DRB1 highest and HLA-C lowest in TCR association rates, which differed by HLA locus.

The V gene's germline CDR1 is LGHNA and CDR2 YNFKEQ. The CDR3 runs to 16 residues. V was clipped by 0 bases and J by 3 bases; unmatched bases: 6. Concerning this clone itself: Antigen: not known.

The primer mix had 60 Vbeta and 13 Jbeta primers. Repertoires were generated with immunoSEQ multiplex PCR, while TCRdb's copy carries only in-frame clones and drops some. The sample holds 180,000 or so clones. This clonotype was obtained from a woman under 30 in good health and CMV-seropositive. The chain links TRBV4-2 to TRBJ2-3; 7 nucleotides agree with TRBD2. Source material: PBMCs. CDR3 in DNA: TGTGCCAGCAGCCAAGATATGGCGGGGGAGACAGATACGCAGTATTTT. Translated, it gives CASSQDMAGETDTQYF.